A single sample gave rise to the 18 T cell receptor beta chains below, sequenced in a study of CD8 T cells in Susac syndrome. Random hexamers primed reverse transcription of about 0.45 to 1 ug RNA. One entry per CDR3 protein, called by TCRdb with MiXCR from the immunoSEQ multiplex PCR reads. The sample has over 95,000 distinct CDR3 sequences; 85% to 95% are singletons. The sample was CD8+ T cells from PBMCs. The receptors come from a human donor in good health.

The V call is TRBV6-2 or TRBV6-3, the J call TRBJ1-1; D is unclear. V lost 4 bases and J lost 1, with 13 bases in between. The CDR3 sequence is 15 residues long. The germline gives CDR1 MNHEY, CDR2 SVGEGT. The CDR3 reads CASSSFSGENTEAFF. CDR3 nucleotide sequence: TGTGCCAGCAGTTCCTTCTCAGGCGAGAACACTGAAGCTTTCTTT.

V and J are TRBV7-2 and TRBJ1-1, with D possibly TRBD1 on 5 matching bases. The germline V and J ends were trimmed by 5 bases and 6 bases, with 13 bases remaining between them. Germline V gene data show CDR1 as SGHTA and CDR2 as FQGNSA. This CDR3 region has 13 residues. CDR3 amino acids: CASSPTPGAEAFF. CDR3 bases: TGTGCCAGCAGCCCCACCCCGGGGGCTGAAGCTTTCTTT. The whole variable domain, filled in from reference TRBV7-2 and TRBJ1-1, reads GAGVSQSPSNKVTEKGKDVELRCDPISGHTALYWYRQSLGQGLEFLIYFQGNSAPDKSGLPSDRFSAERTGGSVSTLTIQRTQQEDSAVYLCASSPTPGAEAFFGQGTRLTVV.

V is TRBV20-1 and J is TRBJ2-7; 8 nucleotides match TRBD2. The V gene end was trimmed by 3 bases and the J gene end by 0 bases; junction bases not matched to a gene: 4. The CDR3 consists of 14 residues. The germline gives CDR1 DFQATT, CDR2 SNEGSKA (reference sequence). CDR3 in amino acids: CSASGSGASYEQYF. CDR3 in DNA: TGCAGTGCTAGTGGTAGCGGGGCCTCCTACGAGCAGTACTTC.

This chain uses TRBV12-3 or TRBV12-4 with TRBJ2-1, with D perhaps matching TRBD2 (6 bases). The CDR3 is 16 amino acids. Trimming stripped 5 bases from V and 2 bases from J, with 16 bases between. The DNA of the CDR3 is TGTGCCAGCAGTGTCCAGCGGGTCAGCCCCTACAATGAGCAGTTCTTC. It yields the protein CASSVQRVSPYNEQFF.

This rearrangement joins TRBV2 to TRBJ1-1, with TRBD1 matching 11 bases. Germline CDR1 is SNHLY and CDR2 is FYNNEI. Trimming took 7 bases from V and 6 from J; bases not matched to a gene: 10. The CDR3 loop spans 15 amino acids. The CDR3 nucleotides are TGTGCCAGCACCAAAACCGGGACAGGGGGGGCTGAAGCTTTCTTT. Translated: CASTKTGTGGAEAFF. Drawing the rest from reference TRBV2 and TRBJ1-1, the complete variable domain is EPEVTQTPSHQVTQMGQEVILRCVPISNHLYFYWYRQILGQKVEFLVSFYNNEISEKSEIFDDQFSVERPDGSNFTLKIRSTKLEDSAMYFCASTKTGTGGAEAFFGQGTRLTVV.

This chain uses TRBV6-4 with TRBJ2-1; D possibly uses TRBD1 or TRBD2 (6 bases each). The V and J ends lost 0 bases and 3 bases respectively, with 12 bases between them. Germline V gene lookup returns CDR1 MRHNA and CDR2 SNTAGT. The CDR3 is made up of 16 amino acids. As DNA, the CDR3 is TGTGCCAGCAGTGACTCATGGGGGGCCCTCTACAATGAGCAGTTCTTC. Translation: CASSDSWGALYNEQFF.

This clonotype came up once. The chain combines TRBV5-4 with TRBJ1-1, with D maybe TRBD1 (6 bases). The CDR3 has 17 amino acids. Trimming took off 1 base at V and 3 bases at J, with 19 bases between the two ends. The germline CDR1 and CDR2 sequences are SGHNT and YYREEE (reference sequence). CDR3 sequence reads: CASSLTSQGRIDTEAFF. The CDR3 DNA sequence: TGTGCCAGCAGCTTGACGTCGCAGGGGAGGATTGACACTGAAGCTTTCTTT.

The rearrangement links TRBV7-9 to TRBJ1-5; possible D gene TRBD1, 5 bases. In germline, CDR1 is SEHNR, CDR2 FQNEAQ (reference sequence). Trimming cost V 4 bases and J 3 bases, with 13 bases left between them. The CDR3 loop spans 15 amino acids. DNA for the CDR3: TGTGCCAGCAGCTCATTCCGGGACCCCAATCAGCCCCAGCATTTT. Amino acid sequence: CASSSFRDPNQPQHF.

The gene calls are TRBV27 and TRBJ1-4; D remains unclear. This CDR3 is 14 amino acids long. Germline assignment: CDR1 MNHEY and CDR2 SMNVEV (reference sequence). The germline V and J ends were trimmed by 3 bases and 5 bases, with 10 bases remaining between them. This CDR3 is CASSFSGVNEKLFF. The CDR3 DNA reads TGTGCCAGCAGTTTCTCTGGGGTGAATGAAAAACTGTTTTTT.

The CDR3 nucleotides read TGTGCCAGCAGCCAGGGACGGAATGAAGCTTTCTTT. Its protein is CASSQGRNEAFF. V usage is TRBV4-2 and J usage is TRBJ1-1, with a possible D match to TRBD1 (5 bases). Trimming cost V 3 bases and J 7 bases, with 9 bases left between them. The CDR3 is 12 amino acids. CDR1 is LGHNA, CDR2 YNFKEQ, per germline.

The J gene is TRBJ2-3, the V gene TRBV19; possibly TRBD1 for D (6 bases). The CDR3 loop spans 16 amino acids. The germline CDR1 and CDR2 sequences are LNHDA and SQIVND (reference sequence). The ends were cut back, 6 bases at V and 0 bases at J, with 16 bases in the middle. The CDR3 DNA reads TGTGCCAGTAGCCTGTACAGGGTAGGGAGCACAGATACGCAGTATTTT. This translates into CASSLYRVGSTDTQYF.

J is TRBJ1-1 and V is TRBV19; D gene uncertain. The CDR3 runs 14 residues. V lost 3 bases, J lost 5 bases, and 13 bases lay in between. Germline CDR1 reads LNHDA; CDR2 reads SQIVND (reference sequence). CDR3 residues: CASSIPRVGTEAFF. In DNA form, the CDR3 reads TGTGCCAGTAGTATCCCCCGGGTCGGGACTGAAGCTTTCTTT.

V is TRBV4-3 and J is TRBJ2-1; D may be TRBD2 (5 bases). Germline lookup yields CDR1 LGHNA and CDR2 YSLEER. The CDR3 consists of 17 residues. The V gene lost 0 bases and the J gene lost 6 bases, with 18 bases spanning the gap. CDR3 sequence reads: CASSQDNIRGQSNEQFF. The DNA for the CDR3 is TGCGCCAGCAGCCAAGATAATATTCGAGGGCAGAGCAATGAGCAGTTCTTC.

In DNA form, the CDR3 reads TGCGCCAGCAGTCGCCCGGTCCGAGCTAACTATGGCTACACCTTC. Its translation: CASSRPVRANYGYTF. This chain connects TRBV23-1 to TRBJ1-2; D ambiguous. TRBV23-1 is marked as an open reading frame, function uncertain. Trimming removed 4 bases at V and 0 bases at J, with 12 bases between. CDR3 length: 15 residues.

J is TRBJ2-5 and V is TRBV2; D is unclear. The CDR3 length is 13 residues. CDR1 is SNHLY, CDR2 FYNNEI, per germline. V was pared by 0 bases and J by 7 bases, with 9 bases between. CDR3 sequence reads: CASSEAPLGTQYF. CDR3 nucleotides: TGTGCCAGCAGTGAAGCGCCCCTAGGGACCCAGTACTTC.

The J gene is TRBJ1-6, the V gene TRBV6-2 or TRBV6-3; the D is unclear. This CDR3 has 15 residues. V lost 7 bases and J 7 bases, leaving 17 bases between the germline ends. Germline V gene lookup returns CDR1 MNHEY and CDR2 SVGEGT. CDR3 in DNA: TGTGCCAGCATTCCTCGAGGCGGGAGAAATTCACCCCTCCACTTT. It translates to CASIPRGGRNSPLHF.

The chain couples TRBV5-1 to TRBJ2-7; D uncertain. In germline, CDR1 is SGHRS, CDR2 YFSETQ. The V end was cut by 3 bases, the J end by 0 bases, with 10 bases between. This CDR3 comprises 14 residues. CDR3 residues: CASSSERSSYEQYF. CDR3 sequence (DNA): TGCGCCAGCAGCTCAGAAAGGAGCTCCTACGAGCAGTACTTC.

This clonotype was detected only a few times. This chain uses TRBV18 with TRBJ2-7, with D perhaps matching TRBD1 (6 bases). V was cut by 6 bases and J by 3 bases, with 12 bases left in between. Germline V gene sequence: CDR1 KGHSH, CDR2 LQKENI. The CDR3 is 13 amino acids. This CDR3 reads CASSDRNNYEQYF. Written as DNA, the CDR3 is TGTGCCAGCTCCGACAGGAACAACTACGAGCAGTACTTC.